The entry that follows covers one T cell receptor beta chain sequence. This may stem from a read error, because a much larger clone lies one nucleotide away. This record comes from a study of regulatory T cells in long-lasting Graves disease. According to the study, TCR beta libraries were built with iRepertoire HTBI primers and CDR3-region Arm-PCR. MiXCR, applied by TCRdb to the multiplex PCR reads, yields one record per CDR3 protein. The sample holds some 370,000 distinct CDR3 sequences; roughly 25% are singletons and the top ten take around 30%. This CDR3 comprises 13 residues. The germline V gene encodes CDR1 SGHKS and CDR2 YYEKEE (reference sequence). Time point in this sample: persistent/refractory GD, antithyroid drugs over 5 years with positive TRAb. Construction of the TCR library relied on RNA isolated from PBMCs.

This sequence was found in a woman in her forties with Graves disease. Sequenced here: peripheral blood mononuclear cells (PBMCs), sampled when the disease was refractory, from a patient treated with antithyroid drugs. V and J are TRBV5-5 and TRBJ1-2, with D uncertain. The CDR3 protein is CTSSLTRYYGYTF. Written as DNA, the CDR3 is TGTACCAGCAGCTTGACCAGATATTATGGCTACACCTTC.